These 25 T cell receptor beta chains were sequenced from one sample in a study of radiation and T cells in renal cell carcinoma. This sample's time point: blood 2 weeks post-SBRT. Treatment of the sample: 15 Gy SBRT to primary tumor, nephrectomy 4 weeks later. The table came from immunoSEQ multiplex PCR; TCRdb's copy has only in-frame clones and leaves some out. The table includes just over 150,000 clones, roughly 87% detected once. Here the sequenced sample was blood, taken from a patient whose treatment included radiotherapy and nephrectomy. The receptors stem from a woman aged 45-65 years with renal cell carcinoma.

This sequence joins TRBV9 and TRBJ1-6; D unclear. CDR3 size: 15 residues. Germline lookup yields CDR1 SGDLS and CDR2 YYNGEE. V was trimmed by 0 bases and J by 8 bases, leaving 12 bases between them. This CDR3 is CASSVDPLMDSPLHF. The CDR3 DNA follows: TGTGCCAGCAGCGTAGACCCCCTCATGGATTCACCCCTCCACTTT.

The chain combines TRBV7-2 with TRBJ2-7, with 7 bases identical to TRBD1. V shed 5 bases and J 4 bases; nucleotides not matched to a gene: 8. Germline CDR1 reads SGHTA; CDR2 reads FQGNSA. The CDR3 length is 14 residues. The DNA of the CDR3 is TGTGCCAGCAGCCCCTCCGGGACAGATTACGAGCAGTACTTC. Encoded protein: CASSPSGTDYEQYF.

The chain recombines TRBV19 with TRBJ2-5, with D possibly TRBD1 on 5 matching bases. The germline gives CDR1 LNHDA, CDR2 SQIVND (reference sequence). Trimming shortened V by 3 bases and J by 2 bases, and 7 bases separated the two germline ends. This CDR3 has 13 amino acids. This CDR3 is CASSMDTQETQYF. CDR3 DNA sequence: TGTGCCAGTAGTATGGACACGCAAGAGACCCAGTACTTC.

Regarding this clone: At one of its ends the junction is not consistent with the germline gene, which may arise from a read error. The rearrangement joins TRBV29-1 to TRBJ2-7; TRBD2 is a possible D gene (6 bases). The CDR3 totals 15 residues. Germline lookup yields CDR1 SQVTM and CDR2 ANQGSEA. Here the CDR3 reads CSAEGNMEGSYEQYF. The CDR3 DNA is TGCAGCGCTGAAGGAAATATGGAGGGAAGCTACGAGCAGTACTTC.

This chain joins TRBV6-5 and TRBJ2-2; D possibly uses TRBD1 or TRBD2 (6 bases each). Trimming left V 6 bases short and J 9 bases short, with 11 bases between. The CDR3 runs 12 residues. Looked up from germline, CDR1 is MNHEY and CDR2 is SVGAGI. The CDR3 reads CASRDGGRELFF. In DNA form, the CDR3 reads TGTGCCAGCAGAGACGGGGGCCGGGAGCTGTTTTTT.

This clone occurred once. A read error may account for a junction end that differs from germline. The chain has TRBV13 and TRBJ2-5; the D gene is possibly TRBD1 (5 bases). Per germline, CDR1 PRHDT and CDR2 FYEKMQ (reference sequence). The CDR3 has 16 residues. The CDR3: CASSLSQGSSQDTQYF. DNA for the CDR3: TGTGCCAGCAGCTTGTCCCAGGGTTCTAGTCAAGATACCCAGTACTTC.

This rearrangement joins TRBV21-1 to TRBJ2-5; the D call of TRBD2 is as the table states it, not checked on the DNA. TRBV21-1 is marked as a pseudogene. CDR3 length equals 18 residues. In nucleotides, the CDR3 is TGTGCCAGCAGCATCGGTGGGGTAGCGGGGCTTTTACAAGAGACCCAGTACTTC. This sequence encodes CASSIGGVAGLLQETQYF.

The genes are TRBV19 and TRBJ2-2; a possible D gene is TRBD2 (6 bases). With 6 bases removed from V and 3 bases from J, the gap between germline ends came to 14 bases. Germline V lookup: CDR1 LNHDA, CDR2 SQIVND (reference sequence). This CDR3 spans 15 amino acids. The CDR3 sequence: CASRDSWGDTGELFF. The CDR3 DNA reads TGTGCCAGTAGAGACAGTTGGGGGGACACCGGGGAGCTGTTTTTT.

The gene calls are TRBV9 and TRBJ2-5, with 9 bases aligning to TRBD2. The germline CDR1 and CDR2 sequences are SGDLS and YYNGEE. The length of the CDR3 is 16 residues. Unmatched junction bases numbered 4, after V lost 0 bases and J lost 1 base. The CDR3 nucleotides are TGTGCCAGCAGCGTAGGGGCTAGCGGGGTCCAAGAGACCCAGTACTTC. Amino acids: CASSVGASGVQETQYF.

The CDR3 nucleotides read TGTGCCAGCAGTACAGGGGTTAAGGATTCACCCCTCCACTTT. Protein product: CASSTGVKDSPLHF. V gene TRBV6-5 combines with J gene TRBJ1-6, with 7 positions matching TRBD1. This CDR3 is 14 amino acids long. CDR1 and CDR2 (germline): MNHEY, SVGAGI. Losses at the gene ends were 5 bases for V and 8 bases for J; bases not matched to a gene: 6.

This chain uses TRBV2 with TRBJ1-2; 7 bases are a match to TRBD1. CDR3 size: 14 residues. The germline CDR1 and CDR2 sequences are SNHLY and FYNNEI. J lost 0 bases, V lost 6 bases, and 4 bases had no gene match. CDR3 DNA: TGTGCCAGCAGAACAGGGACAGCTAACTATGGCTACACCTTC. Translating gives CASRTGTANYGYTF.

The V call is TRBV19, the J call TRBJ2-7, with 8 nucleotides matching TRBD1. CDR3 length: 14 amino acids. Germline V gives CDR1 LNHDA, CDR2 SQIVND (reference sequence). The trim removed 3 bases at V and 9 bases at J, leaving 10 bases unmatched. CDR3 sequence: CASSMGDRGGLQYF. The CDR3 DNA reads TGTGCCAGTAGTATGGGTGACAGGGGAGGATTGCAGTACTTC.

This clone was detected once. The chain carries TRBV5-1 and TRBJ2-1; D perhaps matches TRBD1 (6 bases). This CDR3 has 15 residues. Deletions cut 3 bases from V and 1 base from J, with 11 bases between. Germline V gene lookup returns CDR1 SGHRS and CDR2 YFSETQ. The CDR3 sequence is CASSSDRISYNEQFF. The CDR3 DNA reads TGCGCCAGCAGCTCCGACAGGATTTCCTACAATGAGCAGTTCTTC.

The rearrangement uses TRBV9 and TRBJ1-5, with D unclear. This CDR3 spans 15 amino acids. Germline V gene lookup returns CDR1 SGDLS and CDR2 YYNGEE. Between the trimmed V and J ends, which lost 0 bases and 0 bases, there was a span of 7 bases. CDR3 DNA: TGTGCCAGCAGCGTAGAAGGCAATAGCAATCAGCCCCAGCATTTT. Translation: CASSVEGNSNQPQHF. Combining the CDR3 with reference TRBV9 and TRBJ1-5 gives the whole variable domain DSGVTQTPKHLITATGQRVTLRCSPRSGDLSVYWYQQSLDQGLQFLIQYYNGEERAKGNILERFSAQQFPDLHSELNLSSLELGDSALYFCASSVEGNSNQPQHFGDGTRLSIL.

This chain uses TRBV5-4 with TRBJ1-2; D perhaps matches TRBD1 (5 bases). Germline lookup yields CDR1 SGHNT and CDR2 YYREEE (reference sequence). With 3 bases removed from V and 6 bases from J, the gap between germline ends came to 12 bases. The CDR3 spans 13 residues. The DNA of the CDR3 is TGTGCCAGCAGCTGGCAGGGACGGGATGGCTACACCTTC. Its translation: CASSWQGRDGYTF.

V is TRBV5-1 and J is TRBJ1-1, with D unresolved. V was clipped by 4 bases and J by 3 bases, with 13 bases between them. The germline V gene encodes CDR1 SGHRS and CDR2 YFSETQ. The CDR3 has 14 amino acids. The CDR3 loop is CASSRRVADTEAFF. CDR3 in DNA: TGCGCCAGCAGCCGACGAGTCGCGGACACTGAAGCTTTCTTT.

The chain has TRBV28 and TRBJ2-2; possible D gene TRBD2, 5 bases. Germline values: CDR1 MDHEN, CDR2 SYDVKM. The V and J ends lost 2 bases and 4 bases respectively, with 8 bases between them. This CDR3 region has 14 residues. CDR3 region: CASSLGLGTGELFF. The CDR3 DNA is TGTGCCAGCAGTTTAGGACTCGGCACCGGGGAGCTGTTTTTT.

J is TRBJ1-2 and V is TRBV6-6; D uncertain. Germline CDR1 MNHNY, CDR2 SVGAGI (reference sequence). The CDR3 sequence is 11 residues long. The V end was cut by 5 bases, the J end by 5 bases, with 6 bases between. The CDR3 coding sequence is TGTGCCAGCAGTACCCAGTATGGCTACACCTTC. Its protein product is CASSTQYGYTF.

The rearrangement joins TRBV19 to TRBJ2-6; 7 bases fit TRBD1. The germline V gene has CDR1 LNHDA and CDR2 SQIVND (reference sequence). The CDR3 sequence is 17 residues long. V was clipped by 5 bases and J by 1 base; unmatched bases: 8. The CDR3 coding sequence is TGTGCCAGTAGTTCCGACAGGGCGCCGTCTGGGGCCAACGTCCTGACTTTC. Its protein product is CASSSDRAPSGANVLTF.

This clone was seen a handful of times. The chain links TRBV19 to TRBJ2-7; a possible D gene is TRBD2 (5 bases). Germline values: CDR1 LNHDA, CDR2 SQIVND (reference sequence). There are 14 residues in the CDR3. Trimming took 6 bases from V and 0 from J, leaving 12 bases between them. In nucleotides, the CDR3 is TGTGCCAGTAGCCGCGGACTGAGCTCCTACGAGCAGTACTTC. Translated: CASSRGLSSYEQYF. The full variable domain, rest sourced from reference TRBV19 and TRBJ2-7, is DGGITQSPKYLFRKEGQNVTLSCEQNLNHDAMYWYRQDPGQGLRLIYYSQIVNDFQKGDIAEGYSVSREKKESFPLTVTSAQKNPTAFYLCASSRGLSSYEQYFGPGTRLTVT.

The chain uses TRBV6-5 and TRBJ2-7, with D perhaps assigned TRBD1 or TRBD2 (5 bases each). Trimming pared 5 bases from V and 7 bases from J, leaving 15 bases between. The CDR3 spans 13 residues. Germline V gives CDR1 MNHEY, CDR2 SVGAGI. The CDR3 coding sequence is TGTGCCAGCAGTAAGGGGACCGCCTGGGAGCAGTACTTC. This sequence encodes CASSKGTAWEQYF.

The sample holds a few counts of this clone. The V and J genes are TRBV5-1 and TRBJ1-2; a weak D match, TRBD1 (6 bases). The CDR3 totals 12 residues. Trimming removed 4 bases at V and 7 bases at J, with 11 bases between. CDR1 is SGHRS, CDR2 YFSETQ, per germline. This CDR3 is CASSSTGFGYTF. DNA of the CDR3: TGCGCCAGCAGCAGTACAGGGTTTGGCTACACCTTC.

The chain recombines TRBV5-1 with TRBJ2-5; TRBD2 aligns across 8 bases. The CDR3 contains 16 residues. Per germline, CDR1 SGHRS and CDR2 YFSETQ. V dropped 2 bases and J dropped 1; count of bases not matched to a gene: 7. CDR3 sequence reads: CASSFPGGGPQETQYF. The CDR3 DNA reads as TGCGCCAGCAGCTTTCCCGGCGGGGGGCCCCAAGAGACCCAGTACTTC.

CDR3 sequence reads: CASRQVYNSPLHF. In DNA form, the CDR3 reads TGTGCCAGCAGACAGGTTTATAATTCACCCCTCCACTTT. The chain carries TRBV6-6 and TRBJ1-6; perhaps TRBD1 as D (5 bases). This CDR3 is built from 13 residues. V shed 6 bases and J shed 4 bases, with 7 bases lying between them. Germline V lookup: CDR1 MNHNY, CDR2 SVGAGI (reference sequence).

V usage is TRBV2 and J usage is TRBJ2-1, with D hard to call. The V gene lost 6 bases and the J gene lost 0 bases, with 6 bases spanning the gap. The CDR3 consists of 13 residues. In germline, CDR1 is SNHLY, CDR2 FYNNEI. CDR3 sequence: CASSPSSYNEQFF. DNA for the CDR3: TGTGCCAGCAGCCCTAGCTCCTACAATGAGCAGTTCTTC.